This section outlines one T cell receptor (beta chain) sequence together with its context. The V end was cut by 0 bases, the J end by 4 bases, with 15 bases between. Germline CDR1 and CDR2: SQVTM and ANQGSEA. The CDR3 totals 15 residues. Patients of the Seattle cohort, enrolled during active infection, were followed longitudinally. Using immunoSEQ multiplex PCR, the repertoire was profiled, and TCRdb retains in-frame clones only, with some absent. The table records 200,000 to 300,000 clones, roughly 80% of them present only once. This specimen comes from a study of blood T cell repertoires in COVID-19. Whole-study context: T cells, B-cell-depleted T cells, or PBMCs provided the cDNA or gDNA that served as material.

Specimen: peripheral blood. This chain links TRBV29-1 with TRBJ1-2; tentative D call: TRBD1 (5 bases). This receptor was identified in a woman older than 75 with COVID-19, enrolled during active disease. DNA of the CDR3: TGCAGCGTTGAAGATAATGGGAGGGGTGGCTATGGCTACACCTTC. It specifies CSVEDNGRGGYGYTF.